The present T cell receptor (beta chain) was sequenced within a study of response to subunit inactivated influenza vaccine. Broader study findings: After each seasonal influenza vaccination, few new T cells are recruited, the authors suggested.

TCRdb reanalysed the RT-PCR reads using MiXCR and keeps one entry per CDR3 protein. Of about 520,000 distinct CDR3 sequences listed, about 25% were seen once; the top ten hold 1.5% to 2%. Germline V lookup: CDR1 DFQATT, CDR2 SNEGSKA (reference sequence). The trim removed 5 bases at V and 3 bases at J, leaving 6 bases unmatched. This CDR3 region has 15 residues. Notes on this clonotype: The antigen is not known.

The source material was CD4+ T cells sorted from PBMCs, sampled roughly 5 days after vaccination. The source of this sequence is a man over 45 who received an inactivated influenza vaccine. The chain carries TRBV20-1 and TRBJ2-7; TRBD2 matches 14 bases. The CDR3 DNA follows: TGCAGTGCTCCCCCCGGGACTAGCGGGAGCTACGAGCAGTACTTC. Its translation: CSAPPGTSGSYEQYF.